This passage covers 9 T cell receptor beta chains from one sample sequenced in a study of T cells after yellow fever vaccination. TCRdb re-called the 5' RACE reads with MiXCR, one entry per CDR3 protein. The sample has a few hundred thousand distinct CDR3 sequences, under 15% seen once. Specimen: CD4+ T cells sorted from PBMCs, collected 15 days after the yellow fever booster vaccination. The receptors derive from a young man who received the YFV17D yellow fever vaccine.

The chain employs TRBV30 and TRBJ1-6, with D possibly being TRBD1 (6 bases). Germline V gives CDR1 GTSNPN, CDR2 SVGIG (reference sequence). The CDR3 has 13 amino acids. The germline V and J ends were trimmed by 4 bases and 7 bases, with 11 bases remaining between them. The CDR3, as DNA: TGTGCCTGGAACAGGCAGGGGAATTCACCCCTCCACTTT. Translation gives CAWNRQGNSPLHF.

The chain joins TRBV6-2 or TRBV6-3 to TRBJ2-4, with D hard to call. This CDR3 has 12 amino acids. Trimming removed 4 bases from V and 9 bases from J, with 10 bases in between. In germline, CDR1 is MNHEY, CDR2 SVGEGT. In nucleotides, the CDR3 is TGTGCCAGCAGTTTCGACATCGGCATTCAGTACTTC. This codes for CASSFDIGIQYF.

The V and J genes are TRBV12-3 or TRBV12-4 and TRBJ1-5; D unclear. The CDR3 covers 15 residues. Trimming cost V 1 base and J 0 bases, with 7 bases left between them. In nucleotides, the CDR3 is TGTGCCAGCAGTTTAGAAGGCCTTAGCAATCAGCCCCAGCATTTT. Its protein is CASSLEGLSNQPQHF.

This clonotype came up once. The chain combines TRBV11-2 with TRBJ2-7; 9 positions agree with TRBD1. The CDR3 extends over 17 amino acids. Germline V gene sequence: CDR1 SGHAT, CDR2 FQNNGV. Trimming removed 5 bases from V and 4 bases from J; junction bases left unmatched: 15. CDR3 DNA sequence: TGTGCCAGCAGCCATCGTGAACCGCCCGGGACAGGGTACGAGCAGTACTTC. The encoded protein is CASSHREPPGTGYEQYF. The full variable domain, in which reference TRBV11-2 and TRBJ2-7 provide the parts outside the CDR3, is EAGVAQSPRYKIIEKRQSVAFWCNPISGHATLYWYQQILGQGPKLLIQFQNNGVVDDSQLPKDRFSAERLKGVDSTLKIQPAKLEDSAVYLCASSHREPPGTGYEQYFGPGTRLTVT.

This clonotype was seen only a few times. The rearrangement links TRBV7-2 to TRBJ2-5, with TRBD1 as a possible D gene (5 bases). The CDR3 runs to 13 residues. The V end was cut by 4 bases, the J end by 4 bases, with 10 bases between. CDR1 and CDR2 from the germline V gene are SGHTA and FQGNSA. CDR3 protein: CASSYRPPETQYF. For the CDR3, the DNA is TGTGCCAGCAGCTACAGGCCTCCAGAGACCCAGTACTTC.

V usage is TRBV12-3 or TRBV12-4 and J usage is TRBJ2-3; a possible D gene is TRBD2 (6 bases). This CDR3 region has 14 residues. Between the trimmed V and J ends, which lost 8 bases and 1 base, there was a span of 13 bases. CDR3 nucleotide sequence: TGTGCCAGCGTGGGGGGAGGAGGCACAGATACGCAGTATTTT. Protein sequence: CASVGGGGTDTQYF.

In this sample, this clonotype turned up a few times. The V call is TRBV28, the J call TRBJ2-3, with 7 bases matching TRBD2. V lost 5 bases to trimming and J lost 2 bases; unmatched junction nucleotides: 10. This CDR3 is 16 amino acids long. Germline CDR1 reads MDHEN; CDR2 reads SYDVKM. The CDR3 spells CASSLSREGYTDTQYF. The CDR3 DNA sequence: TGTGCCAGCAGTCTGTCCAGGGAGGGCTACACAGATACGCAGTATTTT.

Only a few counts were recorded for this clonotype. V is TRBV4-1 and J is TRBJ1-2; possibly TRBD1 for D (6 bases). Trimming removed 1 base at V and 4 bases at J, with 10 bases between. The CDR3 loop spans 14 amino acids. Germline V lookup: CDR1 MGHRA, CDR2 YSYEKL. CDR3 nucleotide sequence: TGCGCCAGCAGCCAAGTGGGGGCAGTCTATGGCTACACCTTC. This codes for CASSQVGAVYGYTF.

This chain uses TRBV4-3 with TRBJ2-2; 8 bases are a match to TRBD2. This CDR3 has 15 residues. The V and J ends lost 4 bases and 0 bases, in that order; junction bases with no gene match: 1. The germline gives CDR1 LGHNA, CDR2 YSLEER. The CDR3 region is CASSRGGTNTGELFF. CDR3 nucleotides: TGCGCCAGCAGCCGCGGGGGGACGAACACCGGGGAGCTGTTTTTT.